The T cell receptor (beta chain) described here comes from a study of beta chain features in type 1 diabetes (dated by TCRdb to 2016 to 2019). Some background on the complete study: Mean age, gender distribution, total cell number and subset yield did not differ between patients and healthy donors. Regulatory and stem cell-like memory subsets were isolated from only 8 patients and about 8 healthy donors, whereas naive and central memory subsets came from all 28 donors. A total of around 110,000,000 sorted cells were examined across all samples, and a strong correlation was observed between cell number per subset and RNA yield. In the study, recently diagnosed type 1 diabetes patients and matched healthy donors were compared on the TCRB repertoires of their sorted circulating CD4+ T cell subsets.

Comment on this clone: Its antigen is unknown. No much larger clone exists at a distance of one base, and base qualities are not known.

Here V drops 5 bases and J drops 6 bases, and the junction holds 10 bases not matched to any gene. The germline V gene provides CDR1 SGHTA and CDR2 FQGNSA. There are 15 amino acids in the CDR3, from cysteine to phenylalanine inclusive. CDR3 DNA only is kept here, 45 bases in frame from base 1. Paper-wide results and their limitations: At VDJ recombination sites, type 1 diabetes patients had fewer insertions and more deleted nucleotides, which implies abnormalities in thymic rearrangement. Shorter templates might be favored by PCR, yet because patient and control samples were amplified and corrected together, any such skew would affect both groups equally. HLA sub-analyses involved small numbers of individuals, so any influence of HLA type on TCRB rearrangement remained unresolved. A moderate but significant shortening of TCRB CDR3 length was observed in type 1 diabetes patients in all four CD4+ subsets. Sequencing cDNA rather than genomic DNA could over-represent highly expressing activated cells, although activation and CD3 levels did not differ between groups. The naive, central memory and regulatory TCRB repertoires appeared to resemble one another more closely among patients than among healthy donors.

The entire amount of isolated RNA was reverse transcribed using the High Capacity cDNA Reverse Transcription Kit, so the sequenced TCRB transcripts were expressed ones. Deep immunoSEQ sequencing was performed on naive, central memory and regulatory T cell samples, with an average of roughly 3.3 million total reads per sample. Sorted cells were lysed in RLT buffer and RNA was extracted with DNase-treated RNeasy Micro or Mini kits, depending on cell number. To prevent cross-contamination, every cell subset was processed on its own, while patient and healthy donor samples were processed together. Using the immunoSEQ multiplex PCR, TCRB sequences were amplified from cDNA into 87-bp fragments spanning the CDR3 region. Sequencing of the amplicons was performed on the Illumina HiSeq platform. As for how the authors treated the data: PCR bias was corrected computationally using synthetic template baselines, and reads within Hamming distance 2 were collapsed, with unmergeable singletons discarded. By aligning reads against IMGT, V, D and J genes, CDR3 length, and insertions or deletions at six rearrangement sites were assigned. Within each subset, clonotype counts were normalized to sorted cell number, after which true diversity and Gini coefficients were computed with the tcR R package. Repertoire sharing was quantified using the overlap coefficient calculated on TCRB nucleotide sequences. Out-of-frame TCRB sequences from naive cells were analyzed to stand in for the pre-selection repertoire. TCRdb provides this immuneACCESS table in a form limited to in-frame rearrangements. Some clones are lacking; in checked studies, under half of them reflect an unresolved V gene, and why the rest are absent is not known. V, J and clone size derive from that table, while D and trimming were established from the DNA sequence. This sample gives about 410,000 clones in total; approximately 15% of them show up just once. The ten largest clones capture roughly 0.035% of the sample.

Each donor gave one peripheral blood draw, about 100 mL on average, collected into heparinised tubes. A BD FACSAria II was used to sort naive, central memory, regulatory and stem cell-like memory CD4+ T cells with a panel that included CD45RO, CCR7, CD25, CD127, CD95 and CD27. Every sorted population had a purity above 95%. PBMCs were separated immediately by Lymphoprep density gradient centrifugation and were stained directly, without being cultured. To minimize batch effects, samples were stained and sorted in pairs, one healthy donor with one patient per experiment. Specimen: naive CD4+ T cells from blood. Taken with the paper, the label for cell subset or site translates to: true naive CD4+ T cells. This receptor was obtained from a man aged 25-45 years in good health. The sequence is built from TRBV7-2 and TRBJ2-1, with 7 junctional bases fitting TRBD2. The CDR3 reads CASSHDSGTTNEQFF. The nucleotide sequence is given as TGTGCCAGCAGCCACGATTCGGGGACTACCAATGAGCAGTTCTTC.